Listed below are T cell receptor beta chains from one sample, sequenced in a study of cytomegalovirus exposure and HLA in healthy donors. Sequencing was performed with immunoSEQ multiplex PCR; in TCRdb, only in-frame clones are kept and a portion is missing. The sample holds about 140,000 clones; 60% to 80% are singletons and the top ten take around 1.7%. Source material: PBMCs. The receptors stem from a female donor in good health and CMV-seronegative. CDR3s include the opening cysteine and the closing phenylalanine or tryptophan. Each record gives: V gene, J gene, D gene, clone size, CDR3 DNA, CDR3 protein. A D gene is named only where the DNA matches it firmly. Not all rows give a size; the values are once, few, many and, for expanded clones, a class.

TRBV19	TRBJ1-1	.	.	TGTGCCAGTACTTGGAGGGGCGGAGGCACTGAAGCTTTCTTT	CASTWRGGGTEAFF
TRBV7-9	TRBJ1-1	.	.	TGTGCCAGCAGCACCCTGGGGAGGGGGGGCAGATTGAACACTGAAGCTTTCTTT	CASSTLGRGGRLNTEAFF
TRBV18	TRBJ1-1	.	.	TGTGCCAGCTCTACCAGCGGAGAACGGGCTGAAGCTTTCTTT	CASSTSGERAEAFF
TRBV5-4	TRBJ1-5	.	.	TGTGCCAGCAGCTTGGCCGGGGACTTAGGTCAGCCCCAGCATTTT	CASSLAGDLGQPQHF
TRBV28	TRBJ1-2	.	.	TGTGCCAGCAGTTTACCCCCCCCGACAGGACTCTATGGCTACACCTTC	CASSLPPPTGLYGYTF
TRBV6-4	TRBJ2-1	TRBD2	.	TGTGCCAGCAGTGACTCGCCCCTAGCGGGAACATACAATGAGCAGTTCTTC	CASSDSPLAGTYNEQFF
TRBV2	TRBJ2-5	TRBD2	.	TGTGCCAGCACCGGGGGGGTAGCGGGGGGGCGAGAGACCCAGTACTTC	CASTGGVAGGRETQYF
TRBV6-5	TRBJ2-1	.	few	TGTGCCAGCAGTTACTCGGAACTATACAATGAGCAGTTCTTC	CASSYSELYNEQFF
TRBV7-9	TRBJ2-2	.	.	TGTGCCAGCACCCGGGGACAGAACACCGGGGAGCTGTTTTTT	CASTRGQNTGELFF
TRBV28	TRBJ2-7	.	.	TGTGCCAGCACCGAGAACCGCAACACAGGAACCTACGAGCAGTACTTC	CASTENRNTGTYEQYF
TRBV11-2	TRBJ2-7	.	.	TGTGCCAGCAGCTTAGAGATAAGTGACAGCTACGAGCAGTACTTC	CASSLEISDSYEQYF
TRBV28	TRBJ2-3	.	.	TGTGCCAGCAGTTTATTGGGACTTCCCGATACGCAGTATTTT	CASSLLGLPDTQYF
TRBV27	TRBJ2-7	.	.	TGTGCCAGCAGTCCTACTGACAAGAACTCCTACGAGCAGTACTTC	CASSPTDKNSYEQYF
TRBV19	TRBJ1-5	.	.	TGTGCCAGTAGTCTATTGACACGAAGTAGCAATCAGCCCCAGCATTTT	CASSLLTRSSNQPQHF
TRBV27	TRBJ2-3	.	.	TGTGCCAGCAGTTTTGTAGTTCAGGGAGGAGCAGATACGCAGTATTTT	CASSFVVQGGADTQYF
TRBV19	TRBJ1-2	.	.	TGTGCCAGTAGTATAGGTGGGAGTACCACTAACCATGGCTACACCTTC	CASSIGGSTTNHGYTF
TRBV7-2	TRBJ2-1	TRBD2	.	TGTGCCAGCAGCGTAACTAGCGGGAGTGCGTACAATGAGCAGTTCTTC	CASSVTSGSAYNEQFF
TRBV27	TRBJ1-4	TRBD1	.	TGTGCCAGCAGTTTCCGGACAGGGGGAGGTAATGAAAAACTGTTTTTT	CASSFRTGGGNEKLFF
TRBV7-8	TRBJ2-5	.	.	TGTGCCAGCAGCTTAGTCCCTAGGGGGGAGACCCAGTACTTC	CASSLVPRGETQYF
TRBV9	TRBJ2-2	.	.	TGTGCCAGCAGACAGGGTCCGAACACCGGGGAGCTGTTTTTT	CASRQGPNTGELFF
TRBV11-3	TRBJ1-2	TRBD1	.	TGTGCCAGCAGCGCACGGACAGGGGGCTTTCGCGGATTTGACCCGGAGGGCTACACCTTC	CASSARTGGFRGFDPEGYTF
TRBV6-5	TRBJ1-2	.	.	TGTGCCAGCAAGGGGGACACGCACGGCTACACCTTC	CASKGDTHGYTF
TRBV30	TRBJ2-7	TRBD2	.	TGTGCCTGGAGTGTAGCGGGAGCGGGCTACGAGCAGTACTTC	CAWSVAGAGYEQYF
TRBV6-5	TRBJ1-1	.	.	TGTGCCAGCAGCGAACCCTACCCGGGACACAGGGCTTTCTTT	CASSEPYPGHRAFF
TRBV6-6	TRBJ1-4	.	few	TGTGCCAGCAGGAGTTTAAATGAAAAACTGTTTTTT	CASRSLNEKLFF
TRBV28	TRBJ1-1	.	.	TGTGCCAGCACCCCCTCAATCGGTGCAGCTTTCTTT	CASTPSIGAAFF
TRBV5-8	TRBJ1-2	.	.	TGTGCCAGCAGCTTGCTACAGGCTAATGCTGGCTACACCTTC	CASSLLQANAGYTF
TRBV7-9	TRBJ2-7	TRBD2	few	TGTGCCAGCAGCTCCCGAGGACTAGCGGGAGGGACACTCTACGAGCAGTACTTC	CASSSRGLAGGTLYEQYF
TRBV5-1	TRBJ2-2	.	.	TGCGCCAGCAGCTTGGGCGCCGGGGAGCTGTTTTTT	CASSLGAGELFF
TRBV29-1	TRBJ2-5	TRBD2	few	TGCAGCGTTGAGCGGGAACCGGGACTAGCGGGACCCCAGGGGACCCAGTACTTC	CSVEREPGLAGPQGTQYF
TRBV5-1	TRBJ2-5	.	.	TGCGCCAGCAGCCAAGGACGGGGCCAAGAGACCCAGTACTTC	CASSQGRGQETQYF
TRBV5-8	TRBJ2-3	.	.	TGTGCCAGCAGCTCCTTGAGGGTTACAGATACGCAGTATTTT	CASSSLRVTDTQYF
TRBV7-3	TRBJ2-2	.	.	TGTGCCGGCAGCTCGCCCCGGGGCGGGGGCGCGAACACCGGGGAGCTGTTTTTT	CAGSSPRGGGANTGELFF
TRBV7-3	TRBJ2-2	.	.	TGTGCCAGCAGCCCAGCGAGGCAAGATACCGGGGAGCTGTTTTTT	CASSPARQDTGELFF
TRBV7-9	TRBJ2-1	TRBD1	.	TGTGCCAGCAGCTCAGGGACAGCGTTCCACAATGAGCAGTTCTTC	CASSSGTAFHNEQFF
TRBV29-1	TRBJ1-2	TRBD1	once	TGCAGCGCCCAGTGGGGGCAGGGGGCCTCATCGATCGATGGCTACACCTTC	CSAQWGQGASSIDGYTF
TRBV9	TRBJ2-2	.	.	TGTGCCAGCAGCGTAGTCGACGGGACTGGATACCCCGGGGAGCTGTTTTTT	CASSVVDGTGYPGELFF
TRBV6-1	TRBJ2-7	.	.	TGTGCCAGCACCCTAAGCGGTTGGAGCTCCTACGAGCAGTACTTC	CASTLSGWSSYEQYF
TRBV9	TRBJ2-1	TRBD2	once	TGTGCCAGCAGCTATACTAGGCCGGGAGGTGTTAATGAGCAGTTCTTC	CASSYTRPGGVNEQFF
TRBV2	TRBJ2-1	.	.	TGTGCCAGCAGTACCGATCTTAGCTCCTACAATGAGCAGTTCTTC	CASSTDLSSYNEQFF
TRBV19	TRBJ1-4	TRBD1	.	TGTGCCACCTCCGGGACAGAAAATGAAAAACTGTTTTTT	CATSGTENEKLFF
TRBV4-1	TRBJ2-5	.	few	TGCGCCAGCAGCCAACCGACAGTAATCCAAGAGACCCAGTACTTC	CASSQPTVIQETQYF
TRBV10-3	TRBJ2-7	.	.	TGTGCCATCAGTGATGAGACAGTCCTCTACGAGCAGTACTTC	CAISDETVLYEQYF
TRBV10-3	TRBJ2-1	TRBD2	.	TGTGCCATCAGTTGGGGACTAGCCGGGGGCGATGAGCAGTTCTTC	CAISWGLAGGDEQFF
TRBV13	TRBJ1-1	TRBD1	few	TGTGCCAGCAGCCGGCAGGGGGCGAACACTGAAGCTTTCTTT	CASSRQGANTEAFF
TRBV30	TRBJ2-1	TRBD2	.	TGTGCCTGGAGTACCACTTTATCCCTTCTAGCGGGAAACTACAATGAGCAGTTCTTC	CAWSTTLSLLAGNYNEQFF
TRBV27	TRBJ1-2	.	.	TGTGCCAGCAGTTTGAGTGCGAACTATGGCTACACCTTC	CASSLSANYGYTF
TRBV27	TRBJ2-1	.	.	TGTGCCAGCAGTTCCCCAAGCGTCAATGAGCAGTTCTTC	CASSSPSVNEQFF
TRBV29-1	TRBJ1-4	TRBD1	.	TGCAGCGTTTACCGACAGGGGGCGAGAGGTGAAAAACTGTTTTTT	CSVYRQGARGEKLFF
TRBV7-6	TRBJ1-1	TRBD1	.	TGTGCCAGCAGCCGGTACCGGGACAGGGGGAACACTGAAGCTTTCTTT	CASSRYRDRGNTEAFF